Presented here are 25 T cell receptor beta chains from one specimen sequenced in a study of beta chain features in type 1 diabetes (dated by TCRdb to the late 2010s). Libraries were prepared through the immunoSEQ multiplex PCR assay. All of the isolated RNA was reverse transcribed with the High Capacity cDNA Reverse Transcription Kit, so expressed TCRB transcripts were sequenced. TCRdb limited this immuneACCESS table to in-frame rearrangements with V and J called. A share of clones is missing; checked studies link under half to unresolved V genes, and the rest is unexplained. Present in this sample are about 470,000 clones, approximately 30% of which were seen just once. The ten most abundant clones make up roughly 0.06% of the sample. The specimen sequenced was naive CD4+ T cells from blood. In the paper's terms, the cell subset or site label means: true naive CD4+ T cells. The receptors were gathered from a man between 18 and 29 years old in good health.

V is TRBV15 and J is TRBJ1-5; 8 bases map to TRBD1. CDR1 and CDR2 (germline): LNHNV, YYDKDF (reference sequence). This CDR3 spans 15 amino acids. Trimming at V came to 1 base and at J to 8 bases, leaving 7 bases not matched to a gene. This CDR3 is CATSRGTGNGEPQHF. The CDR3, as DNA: TGTGCCACCAGCAGAGGGACAGGGAACGGGGAGCCCCAGCATTTT.

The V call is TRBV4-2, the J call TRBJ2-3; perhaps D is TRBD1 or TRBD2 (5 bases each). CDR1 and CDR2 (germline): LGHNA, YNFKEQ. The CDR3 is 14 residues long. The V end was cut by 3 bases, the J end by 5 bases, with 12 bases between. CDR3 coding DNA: TGTGCCAGCAGCCATGGGGGTCGGGGAGATACGCAGTATTTT. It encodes CASSHGGRGDTQYF.

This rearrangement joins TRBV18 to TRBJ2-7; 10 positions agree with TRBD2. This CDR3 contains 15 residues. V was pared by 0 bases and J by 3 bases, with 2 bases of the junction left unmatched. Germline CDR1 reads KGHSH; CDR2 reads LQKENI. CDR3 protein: CASSPPSSGSYEQYF. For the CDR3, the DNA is TGTGCCAGCTCACCACCTTCTAGCGGGAGCTACGAGCAGTACTTC.

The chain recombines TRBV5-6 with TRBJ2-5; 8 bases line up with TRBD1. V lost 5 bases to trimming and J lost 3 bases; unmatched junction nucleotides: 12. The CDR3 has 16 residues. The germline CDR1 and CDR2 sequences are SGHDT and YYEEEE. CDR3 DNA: TGTGCCAGCAGTCCTGGGCTGGCAGGGGGCGAAGAGACCCAGTACTTC. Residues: CASSPGLAGGEETQYF.

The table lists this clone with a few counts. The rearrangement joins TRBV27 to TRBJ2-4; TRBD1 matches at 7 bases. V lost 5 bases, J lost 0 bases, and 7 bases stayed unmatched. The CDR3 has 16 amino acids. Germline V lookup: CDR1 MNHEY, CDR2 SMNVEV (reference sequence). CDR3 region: CASSPVDRLAKNIQYF. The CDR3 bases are TGTGCCAGCAGTCCGGTGGACAGGCTAGCCAAAAACATTCAGTACTTC.

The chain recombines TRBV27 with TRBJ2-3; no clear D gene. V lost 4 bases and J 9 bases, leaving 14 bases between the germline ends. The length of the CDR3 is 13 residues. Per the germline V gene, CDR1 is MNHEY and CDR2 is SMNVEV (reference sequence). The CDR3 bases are TGTGCCAGCAGTTGGTCCCGAGATAGGACGCAGTATTTT. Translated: CASSWSRDRTQYF.

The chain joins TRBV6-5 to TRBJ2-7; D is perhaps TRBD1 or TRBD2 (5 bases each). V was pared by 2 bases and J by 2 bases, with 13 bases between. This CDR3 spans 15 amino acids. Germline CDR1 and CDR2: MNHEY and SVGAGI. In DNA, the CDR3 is TGTGCCAGCAGTTACGGGGGAAGAAGGACCTACGAGCAGTACTTC. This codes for CASSYGGRRTYEQYF.

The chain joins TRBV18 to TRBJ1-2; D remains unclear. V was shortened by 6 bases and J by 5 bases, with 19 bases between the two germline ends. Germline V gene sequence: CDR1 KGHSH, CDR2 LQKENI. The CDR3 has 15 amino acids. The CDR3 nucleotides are TGTGCCAGCTCCGGCAGCGGCAGTGGGCTTTATGGCTACACCTTC. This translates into CASSGSGSGLYGYTF. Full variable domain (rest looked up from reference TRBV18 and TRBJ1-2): NAGVMQNPRHLVRRRGQEARLRCSPMKGHSHVYWYRQLPEEGLKFMVYLQKENIIDESGMPKERFSAEFPKEGPSILRIQQVVRGDSAAYFCASSGSGSGLYGYTFGSGTRLTVV.

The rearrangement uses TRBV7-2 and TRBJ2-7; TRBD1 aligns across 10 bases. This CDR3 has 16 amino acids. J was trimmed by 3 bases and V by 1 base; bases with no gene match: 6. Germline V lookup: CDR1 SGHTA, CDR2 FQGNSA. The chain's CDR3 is CASSLDGTGALYEQYF. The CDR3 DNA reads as TGTGCCAGCAGCTTAGATGGGACAGGGGCACTCTACGAGCAGTACTTC.

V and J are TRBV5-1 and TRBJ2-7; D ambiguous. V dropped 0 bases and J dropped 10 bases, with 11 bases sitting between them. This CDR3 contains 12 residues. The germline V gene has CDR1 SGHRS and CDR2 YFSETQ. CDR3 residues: CASSLEWGEQYF. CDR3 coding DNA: TGCGCCAGCAGCTTGGAGTGGGGTGAACAGTACTTC.

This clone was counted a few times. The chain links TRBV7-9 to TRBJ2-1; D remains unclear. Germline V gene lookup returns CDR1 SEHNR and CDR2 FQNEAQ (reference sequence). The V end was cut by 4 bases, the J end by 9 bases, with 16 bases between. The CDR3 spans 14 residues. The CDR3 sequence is CASSSEIRILEQFF. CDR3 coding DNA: TGTGCCAGCAGCTCCGAAATCAGGATCCTTGAGCAGTTCTTC.

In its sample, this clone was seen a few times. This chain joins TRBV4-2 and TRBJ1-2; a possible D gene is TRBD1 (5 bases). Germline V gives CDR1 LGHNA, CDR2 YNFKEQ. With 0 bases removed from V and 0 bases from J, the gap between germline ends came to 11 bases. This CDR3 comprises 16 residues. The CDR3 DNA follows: TGTGCCAGCAGCCAAGAAGTTCAGGGATCTAACTATGGCTACACCTTC. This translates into CASSQEVQGSNYGYTF.

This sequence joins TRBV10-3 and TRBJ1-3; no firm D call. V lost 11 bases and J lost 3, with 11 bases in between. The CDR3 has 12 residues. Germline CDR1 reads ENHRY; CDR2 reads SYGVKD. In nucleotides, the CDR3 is TGTGCCGCCGGGTCTGGTGGAAACACCATATATTTT. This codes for CAAGSGGNTIYF.

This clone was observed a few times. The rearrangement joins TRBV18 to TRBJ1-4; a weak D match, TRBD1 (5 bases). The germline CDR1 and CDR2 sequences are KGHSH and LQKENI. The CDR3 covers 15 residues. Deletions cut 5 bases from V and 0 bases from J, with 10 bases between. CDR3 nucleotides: TGTGCCAGCTCAACCCCGACAGCAACTAATGAAAAACTGTTTTTT. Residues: CASSTPTATNEKLFF.

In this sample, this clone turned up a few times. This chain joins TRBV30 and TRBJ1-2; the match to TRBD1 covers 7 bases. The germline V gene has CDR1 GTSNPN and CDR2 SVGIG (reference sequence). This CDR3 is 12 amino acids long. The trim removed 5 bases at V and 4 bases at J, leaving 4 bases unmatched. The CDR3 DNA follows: TGTGCCTGGGACAGGGTGCGCTATGGCTACACCTTC. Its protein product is CAWDRVRYGYTF.

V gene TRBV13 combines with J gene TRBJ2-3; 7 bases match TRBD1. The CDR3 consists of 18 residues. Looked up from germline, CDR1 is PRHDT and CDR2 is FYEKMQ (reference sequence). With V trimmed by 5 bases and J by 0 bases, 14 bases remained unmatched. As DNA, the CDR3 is TGTGCCAGCAGCGGCCCCCCGGCGACAGGGCGGAGCACAGATACGCAGTATTTT. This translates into CASSGPPATGRSTDTQYF.

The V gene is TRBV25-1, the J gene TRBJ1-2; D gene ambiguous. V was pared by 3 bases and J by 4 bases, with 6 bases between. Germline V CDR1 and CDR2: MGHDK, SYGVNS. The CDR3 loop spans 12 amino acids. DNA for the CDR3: TGTGCCAGCAGTGATCCAGGCTATGGCTACACCTTC. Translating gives CASSDPGYGYTF.

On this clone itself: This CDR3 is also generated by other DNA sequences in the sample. Written as DNA, the CDR3 is TGTGCCAGCAGCGTAGGGCAGGGGTACTACGAGCAGTACTTC. Translated: CASSVGQGYYEQYF. The genes are TRBV9 and TRBJ2-7; tentative D call: TRBD1 (6 bases). V lost 0 bases to trimming and J lost 3 bases, with 10 bases between them. CDR1 is SGDLS and CDR2 is YYNGEE in the germline V gene. This CDR3 comprises 14 residues.

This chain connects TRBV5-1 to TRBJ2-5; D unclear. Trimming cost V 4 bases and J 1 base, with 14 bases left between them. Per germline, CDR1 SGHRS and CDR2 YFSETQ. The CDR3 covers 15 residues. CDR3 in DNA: TGCGCCAGCAGCACAGTGACACTGCCCCAAGAGACCCAGTACTTC. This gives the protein CASSTVTLPQETQYF.

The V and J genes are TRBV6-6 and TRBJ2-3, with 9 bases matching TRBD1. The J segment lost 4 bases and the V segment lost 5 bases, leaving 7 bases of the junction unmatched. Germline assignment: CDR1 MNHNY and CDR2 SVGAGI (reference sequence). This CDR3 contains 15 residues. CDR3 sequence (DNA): TGTGCCAGCAGTACACCGGGACAGGGCCCAGATACGCAGTATTTT. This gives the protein CASSTPGQGPDTQYF.

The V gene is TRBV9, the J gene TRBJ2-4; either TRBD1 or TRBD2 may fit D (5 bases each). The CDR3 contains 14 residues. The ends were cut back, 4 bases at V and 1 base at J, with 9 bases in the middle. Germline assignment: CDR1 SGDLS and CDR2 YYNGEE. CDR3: CASSLEGAKNIQYF. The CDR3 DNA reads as TGTGCCAGCAGCTTAGAGGGGGCCAAAAACATTCAGTACTTC.

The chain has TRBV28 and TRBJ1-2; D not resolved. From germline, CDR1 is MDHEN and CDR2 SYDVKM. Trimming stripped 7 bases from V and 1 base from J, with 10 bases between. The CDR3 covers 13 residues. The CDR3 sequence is CASTHRDNYGYTF. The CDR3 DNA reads TGTGCCAGCACTCACCGGGATAACTATGGCTACACCTTC.

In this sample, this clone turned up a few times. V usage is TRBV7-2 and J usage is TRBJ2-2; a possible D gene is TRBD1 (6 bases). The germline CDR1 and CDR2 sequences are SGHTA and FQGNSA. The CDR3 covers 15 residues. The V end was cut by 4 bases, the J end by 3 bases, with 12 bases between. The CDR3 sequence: CASSSFRGYTGELFF. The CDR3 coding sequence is TGTGCCAGCAGCTCGTTCAGGGGATACACCGGGGAGCTGTTTTTT.

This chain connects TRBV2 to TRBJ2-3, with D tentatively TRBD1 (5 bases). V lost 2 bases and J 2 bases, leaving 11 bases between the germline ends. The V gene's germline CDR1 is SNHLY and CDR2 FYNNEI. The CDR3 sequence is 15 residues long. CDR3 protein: CASSEWSRATDTQYF. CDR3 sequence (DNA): TGTGCCAGCAGTGAATGGTCCAGGGCCACAGATACGCAGTATTTT.

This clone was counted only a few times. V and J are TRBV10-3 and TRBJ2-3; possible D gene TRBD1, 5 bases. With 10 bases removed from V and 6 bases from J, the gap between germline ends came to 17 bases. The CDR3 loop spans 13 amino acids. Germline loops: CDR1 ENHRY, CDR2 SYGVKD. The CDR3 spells CATALEAGDTQYF. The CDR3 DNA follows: TGTGCCACGGCCCTAGAGGCAGGGGATACGCAGTATTTT.